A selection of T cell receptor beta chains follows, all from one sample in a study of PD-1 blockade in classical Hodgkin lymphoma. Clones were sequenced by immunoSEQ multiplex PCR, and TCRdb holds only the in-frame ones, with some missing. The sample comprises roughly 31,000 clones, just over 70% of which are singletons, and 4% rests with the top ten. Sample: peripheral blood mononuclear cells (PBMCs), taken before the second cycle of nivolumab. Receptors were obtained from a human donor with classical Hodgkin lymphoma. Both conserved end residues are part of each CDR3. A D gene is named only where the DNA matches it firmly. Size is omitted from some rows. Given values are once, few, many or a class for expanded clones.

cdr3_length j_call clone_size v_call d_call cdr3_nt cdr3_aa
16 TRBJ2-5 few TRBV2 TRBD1 TGTGCCAGCCCTCCCATTTCGGGACAGGGTGTGGAGACCCAGTACTTC CASPPISGQGVETQYF
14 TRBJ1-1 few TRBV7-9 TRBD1 TGTGCCAGCAGCTGGGGGACAGGGATCACTGAAGCTTTCTTT CASSWGTGITEAFF
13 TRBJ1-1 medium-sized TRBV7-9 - TGTGCCAGCAGCTTCTACGTGAACACTGAAGCTTTCTTT CASSFYVNTEAFF
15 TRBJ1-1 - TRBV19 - TGTGCCAGTAGAGGGAGAGGGGCGATGAACACTGAAGCTTTCTTT CASRGRGAMNTEAFF
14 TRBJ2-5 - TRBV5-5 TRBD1 TGTGCCAGCAGCTCCGGGACAGGGGGCCAGACCCAGTACTTC CASSSGTGGQTQYF
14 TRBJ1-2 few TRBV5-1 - TGCGCCAGCAGAAGTACAGGGACTAACTATGGCTACACCTTC CASRSTGTNYGYTF
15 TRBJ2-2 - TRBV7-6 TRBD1 TGTGCCAGCAGCCCGGACGCAGGGGGCACCGGGGAGCTGTTTTTT CASSPDAGGTGELFF
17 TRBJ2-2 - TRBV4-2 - TGTGCCAGCAGCCCCAGCACAAAAGGGGGTAACACCGGGGAGCTGTTTTTT CASSPSTKGGNTGELFF
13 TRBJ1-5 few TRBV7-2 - TGTGCCAGCAGCCCCCGGCTGGGGCAGCCCCAGCATTTT CASSPRLGQPQHF
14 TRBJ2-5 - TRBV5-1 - TGCGCCAGCAGCTTGGAGTGGGGGCAAGAGACCCAGTACTTC CASSLEWGQETQYF
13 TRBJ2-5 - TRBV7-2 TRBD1 TGTGCCAGCAGCACGGGACAGGGAAGGACCCAGTACTTC CASSTGQGRTQYF
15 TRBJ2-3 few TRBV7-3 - TGTGCCAGCAGCCCCCGAGACAGTCTCACAGATACGCAGTATTTT CASSPRDSLTDTQYF
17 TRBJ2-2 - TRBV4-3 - TGCGCCAGCAGCCAAGAGACGCCAGGGTCTCGGACCGGGGAGCTGTTTTTT CASSQETPGSRTGELFF
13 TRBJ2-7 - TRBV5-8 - TGTGCCAGCAGCTTGGGGACGGGCTACGAGCAGTACTTC CASSLGTGYEQYF
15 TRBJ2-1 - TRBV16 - TGTGCCAGCAGCCAATCGATGACAACAAACAATGAGCAGTTCTTC CASSQSMTTNNEQFF
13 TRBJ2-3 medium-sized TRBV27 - TGTGCCAGCTCGGTGGCGGGTAAAGATACGCAGTATTTT CASSVAGKDTQYF
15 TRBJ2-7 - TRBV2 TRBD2 TGTGCCAGCAGCCGCGCGGGGGGGGGTCTTTACGAGCAGTACTTC CASSRAGGGLYEQYF
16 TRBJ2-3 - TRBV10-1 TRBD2 TGCGCCAGCAGTGAGTCCAGCGGGGGGCCCACAGATACGCAGTATTTT CASSESSGGPTDTQYF
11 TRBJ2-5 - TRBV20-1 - TGCAGTGCCTCGCAAGAAGAGACCCAGTACTTC CSASQEETQYF
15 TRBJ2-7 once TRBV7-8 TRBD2 TGTGCCAGCAGCTTAGTCTTTGCGGGAGCTTACGAGCAGTACTTC CASSLVFAGAYEQYF
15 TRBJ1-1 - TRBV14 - TGTGCCAGCAGCCAGTCACTAGGGAGGGCCACTGAAGCTTTCTTT CASSQSLGRATEAFF
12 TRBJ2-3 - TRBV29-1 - TGCAGCGCTTCAGGAGGCACAGATACGCAGTATTTT CSASGGTDTQYF
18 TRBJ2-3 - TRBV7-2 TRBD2 TGTGCCAGCAGCTATAGCCCTAGAGCGGGAGGTGTCCTAGATACGCAGTATTTT CASSYSPRAGGVLDTQYF
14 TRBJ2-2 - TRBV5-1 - TGCGCCAGCAGCTTGGGGGCCGGCACCGGGGAGCTGTTTTTT CASSLGAGTGELFF
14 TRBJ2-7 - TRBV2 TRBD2 TGTGCCAGCAGTGGTGACGGGAGGGCCGGAGAGCAGTACTTC CASSGDGRAGEQYF
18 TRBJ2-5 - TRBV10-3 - TGTGCCATCAGTGGCTCTCCCCACACTAGTAAGGGGCAAGAGACCCAGTACTTC CAISGSPHTSKGQETQYF
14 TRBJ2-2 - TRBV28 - TGTGCCAGCAGTTTGACAGGGAACACCGGGGAGCTGTTTTTT CASSLTGNTGELFF
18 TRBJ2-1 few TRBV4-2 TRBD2 TGTGCCAGCAGCCCCCCTCTCACCGGGACTAGCGGGAGCGATGAGCAGTTCTTC CASSPPLTGTSGSDEQFF
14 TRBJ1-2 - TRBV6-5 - TGTGCCAGCAGCCCCGGACCGCTTAGCTATGGCTACACCTTC CASSPGPLSYGYTF
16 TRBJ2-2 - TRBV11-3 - TGTGCCAGCAGCCAGGGGGCGGGAGAAGGCACCGGGGAGCTGTTTTTT CASSQGAGEGTGELFF
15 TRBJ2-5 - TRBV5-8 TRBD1 TGTGCCAGCAGCTTAAGACAGGGGTGGGAGGAGACCCAGTACTTC CASSLRQGWEETQYF
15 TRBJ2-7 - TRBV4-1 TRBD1 TGCGCCAGCAGCTCCGGACAGGGGTCCACCTACGAGCAGTACTTC CASSSGQGSTYEQYF
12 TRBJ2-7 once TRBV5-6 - TGTGCCAGCAGCTTGTGGGGGGAGGAGCAGTACTTC CASSLWGEEQYF
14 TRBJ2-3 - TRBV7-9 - TGTGCCAGCAGCTTAGGGGGCCGTTCAGATACGCAGTATTTT CASSLGGRSDTQYF
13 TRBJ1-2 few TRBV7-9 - TGTGCCAGCAGCTTCTGGGGGAACTATGGCTACACCTTC CASSFWGNYGYTF
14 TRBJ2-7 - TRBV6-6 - TGTGCCAGCAGCCGCGGGATGGACTACCACGAGCAGTACTTC CASSRGMDYHEQYF
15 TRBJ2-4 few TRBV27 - TGTGCCAGCAGTGGAGGGTTGCTAGCCAAAAACATTCAGTACTTC CASSGGLLAKNIQYF
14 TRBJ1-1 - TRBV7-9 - TGTGCCAGCAGCTTAAAGGCAGGGAACACTGAAGCTTTCTTT CASSLKAGNTEAFF